This T cell receptor beta chain is from a study of radiotherapy plus CTLA-4 blockade in lung cancer. Study information: Objective response was observed in about 19% of patients, and disease control in roughly 30%. Overall study results and limits: Blood TCR clones of tumor origin expanded after radiotherapy plus ipilimumab.

Chemo-refractory metastatic non-small-cell lung cancer patients were treated with focal radiation plus CTLA-4 blockade with ipilimumab. Some clones are missing from TCRdb's copy, which holds only in-frame ones; the method was immunoSEQ multiplex PCR. The table shows some 73,000 clones, with roughly 80% occurring only once. The table lists this clone with a few counts. Its antigen is currently unknown. The starting material was peripheral blood, obtained from a patient treated with radiotherapy plus ipilimumab. This receptor was obtained from a human donor with non-small cell lung cancer whose response to radiotherapy plus ipilimumab could not be evaluated.

CDR3 coding DNA: TGTGCCATCAGAAGAGGGGGGGGCACTAGCACAGATACGCAGTATTTT. It codes for CAIRRGGGTSTDTQYF. The rearrangement links TRBV10-3 to TRBJ2-3; the D gene is possibly TRBD2 (7 bases). CDR3 length: 16 residues. The ends were cut back, 6 bases at V and 0 bases at J, with 16 bases in the middle. Germline-derived CDR1 and CDR2 are ENHRY and SYGVKD.